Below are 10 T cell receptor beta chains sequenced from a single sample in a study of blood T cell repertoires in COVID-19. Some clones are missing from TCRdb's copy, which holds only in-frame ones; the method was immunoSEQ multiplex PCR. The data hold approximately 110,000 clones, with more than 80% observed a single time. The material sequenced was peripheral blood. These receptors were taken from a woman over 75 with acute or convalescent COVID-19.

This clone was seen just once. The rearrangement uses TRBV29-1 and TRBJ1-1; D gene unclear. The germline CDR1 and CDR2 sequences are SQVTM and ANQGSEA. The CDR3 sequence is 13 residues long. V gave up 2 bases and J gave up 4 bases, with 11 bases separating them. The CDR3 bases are TGCAGCGTTGAACAGATCCGAGGCACTGAAGCTTTCTTT. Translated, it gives CSVEQIRGTEAFF.

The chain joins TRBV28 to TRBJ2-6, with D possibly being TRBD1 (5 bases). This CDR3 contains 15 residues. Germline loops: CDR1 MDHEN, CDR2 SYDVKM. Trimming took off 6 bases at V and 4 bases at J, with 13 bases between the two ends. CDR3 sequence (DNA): TGTGCCAGCAGACGCACAGGACCCGGGGCCAACGTCCTGACTTTC. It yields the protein CASRRTGPGANVLTF.

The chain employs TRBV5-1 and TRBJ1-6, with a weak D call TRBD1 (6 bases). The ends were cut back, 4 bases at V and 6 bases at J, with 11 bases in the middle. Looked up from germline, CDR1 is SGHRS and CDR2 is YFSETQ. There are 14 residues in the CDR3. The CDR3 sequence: CASSPDSLNSPLHF. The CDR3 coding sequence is TGCGCCAGCAGCCCGGACAGCCTTAATTCACCCCTCCACTTT.

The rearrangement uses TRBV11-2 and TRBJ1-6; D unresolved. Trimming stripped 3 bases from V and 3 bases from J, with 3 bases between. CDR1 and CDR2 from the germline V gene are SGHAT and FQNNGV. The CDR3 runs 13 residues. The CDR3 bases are TGTGCCAGCAGCTTCTTCTATAATTCACCCCTCCACTTT. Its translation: CASSFFYNSPLHF.

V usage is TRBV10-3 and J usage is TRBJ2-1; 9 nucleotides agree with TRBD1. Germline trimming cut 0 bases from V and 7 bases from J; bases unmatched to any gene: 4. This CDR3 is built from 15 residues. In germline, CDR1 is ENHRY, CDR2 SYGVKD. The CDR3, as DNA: TGTGCCATCAGTGAGTCTACAGGGGGCAGGAATGAGCAGTTCTTC. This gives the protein CAISESTGGRNEQFF.

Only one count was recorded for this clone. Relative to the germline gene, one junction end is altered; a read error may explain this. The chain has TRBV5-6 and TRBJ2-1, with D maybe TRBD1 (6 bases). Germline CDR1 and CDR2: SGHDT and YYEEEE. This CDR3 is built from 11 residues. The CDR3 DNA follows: TGTGCCAGCAGCTTTCGCGGACAGTCGATCTTC. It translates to CASSFRGQSIF. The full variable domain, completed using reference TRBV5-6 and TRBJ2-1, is DAGVTQSPTHLIKTRGQQVTLRCSPKSGHDTVSWYQQALGQGPQFIFQYYEEEERQRGNFPDRFSGHQFPNYSSELNVNALLLGDSALYLCASSFRGQSIFGPGTRLTVL.

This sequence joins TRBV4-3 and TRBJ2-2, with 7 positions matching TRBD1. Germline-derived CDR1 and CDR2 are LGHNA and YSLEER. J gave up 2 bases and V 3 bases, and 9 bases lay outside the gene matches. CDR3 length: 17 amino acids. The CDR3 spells CASSQAGTEYNTGELFF. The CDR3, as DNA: TGCGCCAGCAGCCAGGCCGGGACAGAATACAACACCGGGGAGCTGTTTTTT.

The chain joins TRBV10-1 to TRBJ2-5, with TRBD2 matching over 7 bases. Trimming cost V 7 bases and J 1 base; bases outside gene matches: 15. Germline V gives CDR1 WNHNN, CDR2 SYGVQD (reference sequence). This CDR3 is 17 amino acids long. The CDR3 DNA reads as TGCGCCAGCACTGCCGGACCTCGACTAGCCCCCCAAGAGACCCAGTACTTC. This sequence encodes CASTAGPRLAPQETQYF.

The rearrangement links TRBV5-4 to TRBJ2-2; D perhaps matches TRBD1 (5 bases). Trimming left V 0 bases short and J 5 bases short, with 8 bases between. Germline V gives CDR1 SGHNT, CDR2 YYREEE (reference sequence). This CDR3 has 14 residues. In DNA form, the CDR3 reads TGTGCCAGCAGCTTGGTGGACAATACCGGGGAGCTGTTTTTT. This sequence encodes CASSLVDNTGELFF. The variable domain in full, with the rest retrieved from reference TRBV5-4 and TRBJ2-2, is ETGVTQSPTHLIKTRGQQVTLRCSSQSGHNTVSWYQQALGQGPQFIFQYYREEENGRGNFPPRFSGLQFPNYSSELNVNALELDDSALYLCASSLVDNTGELFFGEGSRLTVL.

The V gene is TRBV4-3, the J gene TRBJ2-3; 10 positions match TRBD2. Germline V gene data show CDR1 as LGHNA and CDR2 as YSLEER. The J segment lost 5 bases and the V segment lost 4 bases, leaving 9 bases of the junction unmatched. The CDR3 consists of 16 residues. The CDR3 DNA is TGCGCCAGCAGCCCTGTTCTAGCGGGGGTCCAAGATACGCAGTATTTT. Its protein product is CASSPVLAGVQDTQYF.